Listed below are T cell receptor beta chains from one sample, sequenced in a study of control samples from healthy donors and cancer patients. Measured with immunoSEQ multiplex PCR; TCRdb has only the in-frame clones, and not every one. The repertoire holds 90,000 to 150,000 clones, with 70% to 90% as singletons. The sample comprised blood. The receptor source for this set is a man aged 50-60 years in good health. Each CDR3 is given with its conserved first and last residue. The D gene is left open where the match is weak. The size field is filled for only some rows; it gives once, few, many or a size class.

TRBJ2-7 - TRBD1 TRBV18 CASSAGTGGLYEQYF TGTGCCAGCTCGGCCGGGACAGGGGGCTTGTACGAGCAGTACTTC
TRBJ1-5 - - TRBV7-9 CASSLVGQTSNQPQHF TGTGCCAGCAGCTTAGTAGGACAGACAAGCAATCAGCCCCAGCATTTT
TRBJ1-4 - - TRBV14 CASSQFETTNEKLFF TGTGCCAGCAGCCAATTCGAAACAACTAATGAAAAACTGTTTTTT
TRBJ1-6 - - TRBV30 CAWSDGDSRSSSYNSPLHF TGTGCCTGGAGTGACGGGGACTCCAGGTCTAGCTCCTATAATTCACCCCTCCACTTT
TRBJ2-7 - TRBD2 TRBV5-3 CARSFPFQRGGSPYEQYF TGTGCCAGAAGCTTCCCTTTTCAGCGGGGGGGTTCCCCCTACGAGCAGTACTTC
TRBJ1-6 - - TRBV18 CASSPQGEASPLHF TGTGCCAGCTCACCACAGGGTGAGGCTTCACCCCTCCACTTT
TRBJ1-4 - TRBD1 TRBV19 CASSTTGGTNEKLFF TGTGCCAGTAGTACGACAGGGGGAACTAATGAAAAACTGTTTTTT
TRBJ2-7 - - TRBV3-1/TRBV3-2 CASSQASYEQYF TGTGCCAGCAGCCAAGCGTCCTACGAGCAGTACTTC
TRBJ1-1 - TRBD1 TRBV30 CAWSATGTGGAFF TGTGCCTGGAGTGCAACCGGGACAGGGGGAGCTTTCTTT
TRBJ1-1 - - TRBV5-1 CASSLVSPSGEAFF TGCGCCAGCAGCTTGGTGTCACCGTCTGGGGAAGCTTTCTTT
TRBJ1-4 - TRBD1 TRBV19 CASSPFGQGNNEKLFF TGTGCCAGTAGTCCTTTTGGACAGGGGAATAATGAAAAACTGTTTTTT
TRBJ1-3 - - TRBV4-3 CASSQRMGDTIYF TGCGCCAGCAGCCAAAGGATGGGGGACACCATATATTTT
TRBJ1-2 - TRBD1 TRBV6-5 CASSPRQGPGYTF TGTGCCAGCAGTCCCAGACAGGGACCTGGCTACACCTTC
TRBJ2-5 - TRBD2 TRBV9 CASSVGTSGGALETQYF TGTGCCAGCAGCGTAGGGACTAGCGGGGGGGCCTTGGAGACCCAGTACTTC
TRBJ2-1 - TRBD1 TRBV19 CASSSWQGDNEQFF TGTGCCAGTAGTAGTTGGCAGGGGGACAATGAGCAGTTCTTC
TRBJ1-5 - - TRBV19 CASKTPGRGNNQPQHF TGTGCCAGTAAAACCCCCGGTCGAGGGAACAATCAGCCCCAGCATTTT
TRBJ1-5 - - TRBV3-1/TRBV3-2 CASSQEIEYSNQPQHF TGTGCCAGCAGCCAAGAGATAGAGTATAGCAATCAGCCCCAGCATTTT
TRBJ2-5 - TRBD2 TRBV5-5 CASSPDPLAAAQETQYF TGTGCCAGCAGCCCCGATCCACTAGCGGCCGCCCAAGAGACCCAGTACTTC
TRBJ1-2 - TRBD1 TRBV18 CASSPDGTGGNYGYTF TGTGCCAGCTCACCAGATGGGACAGGGGGTAACTATGGCTACACCTTC
TRBJ2-4 - - TRBV6-2/TRBV6-3 CASSLGAEQAKNIQYF TGTGCCAGCAGTCTCGGGGCAGAACAAGCCAAAAACATTCAGTACTTC
TRBJ1-1 - - TRBV11-2 CASSLSTGLNTEAFF TGTGCCAGCAGCTTATCGACAGGACTGAACACTGAAGCTTTCTTT
TRBJ2-6 - - TRBV30 CAWSVLTAGANVLTF TGTGCCTGGAGTGTATTAACGGCTGGGGCCAACGTCCTGACTTTC
TRBJ2-1 - - TRBV7-8 CASSLVGSQGYDEQFF TGTGCCAGCAGCTTAGTAGGCAGCCAAGGATACGATGAGCAGTTCTTC
TRBJ2-3 - TRBD1 TRBV9 CASTQSGTGITDTQYF TGTGCCAGCACCCAATCCGGGACAGGGATTACAGATACGCAGTATTTT
TRBJ2-1 - TRBD2 TRBV7-6 CASSLEIWAGGTYNEQFF TGTGCCAGCAGCTTAGAGATCTGGGCGGGGGGGACCTACAATGAGCAGTTCTTC
TRBJ2-3 once - TRBV14 CASSRTGWYDTQYF TGTGCCAGCAGCCGTACAGGGTGGTACGATACGCAGTATTTT
TRBJ1-5 once - TRBV11-2 CASSQIRGVNQPQHF TGTGCCAGCAGCCAGATTAGGGGAGTGAATCAGCCCCAGCATTTT
TRBJ1-2 - - TRBV6-1 CASSEASGSYGYTF TGTGCCAGCAGTGAAGCTTCCGGGTCCTATGGCTACACCTTC
TRBJ2-7 - - TRBV5-8 CASSQRPAVPTGQYF TGTGCCAGCAGCCAGAGGCCAGCGGTGCCTACAGGGCAGTACTTC
TRBJ1-2 - - TRBV14 CASSQDFTDSNYGYTF TGTGCCAGCAGCCAAGATTTTACGGACAGCAACTATGGCTACACCTTC
TRBJ1-1 - - TRBV27 CASSSLGDTEAFF TGTGCCAGCAGTTCCCTTGGGGACACTGAAGCTTTCTTT
TRBJ2-7 - - TRBV30 CAWSGDSYEQYF TGTGCCTGGAGCGGGGATTCCTACGAGCAGTACTTC
TRBJ1-3 - - TRBV4-3 CASSRDTSSGNTIYF TGCGCCAGCAGCCGGGACACTAGCTCTGGAAACACCATATATTTT
TRBJ2-7 - - TRBV11-2 CASKPSFGTKDRLHF TGTGCCAGCAAGCCCTCCTTTGGTACTAAGGACCGATTACACTTC
TRBJ2-5 - TRBD1 TRBV9 CASSPRQGWGQETQYF TGTGCCAGCAGCCCCCGACAGGGCTGGGGCCAAGAGACCCAGTACTTC
TRBJ2-2 - - TRBV2 CASRAYGELFF TGTGCCAGCAGGGCCTACGGGGAGCTGTTTTTT
TRBJ2-1 - TRBD1 TRBV27 CASSGRGIYNEQFF TGTGCCAGCAGCGGCAGGGGGATCTACAATGAGCAGTTCTTC
TRBJ1-2 - - TRBV18 CASSPSTGNYGYTF TGTGCCAGCTCCCCCTCGACCGGTAACTATGGCTACACCTTC
TRBJ2-7 - - TRBV7-2 CASSLGWTARSYEQYF TGTGCCAGCAGCTTGGGATGGACGGCACGCTCCTACGAGCAGTACTTC
TRBJ2-3 - - TRBV13 CASSPDGSSGDF TGTGCCAGCAGCCCCGACGGTAGCTCCGGCGATTTT
TRBJ1-6 - - TRBV6-5 CASSYSSQGSRSPLHF TGTGCCAGCAGTTACTCGTCACAGGGTAGTCGATCACCCCTCCACTTT
TRBJ1-2 - - TRBV6-5 CASSPGGGLGYGYTF TGTGCCAGCAGCCCCGGGGGGGGTCTTGGCTATGGCTACACCTTC
TRBJ1-5 few TRBD1 TRBV6-4 CASSLTGELPQHF TGTGCCAGCAGCTTGACAGGGGAATTGCCCCAGCATTTT
TRBJ1-2 - - TRBV6-5 CASRIGQMYGYTF TGTGCCAGCAGGATAGGACAGATGTATGGCTACACCTTC
TRBJ2-7 - TRBD2 TRBV10-3 CAISESKRGAIYEQYF TGTGCCATCAGTGAGTCGAAGCGGGGGGCGATCTACGAGCAGTACTTC
TRBJ2-3 - - TRBV10-3 CAISERGLADTQYF TGTGCCATCAGTGAGCGGGGGTTGGCAGATACGCAGTATTTT
TRBJ2-7 - - TRBV5-1 CASSFAGQYYEQYF TGCGCCAGCAGCTTCGCGGGACAGTACTACGAGCAGTACTTC
TRBJ1-5 - - TRBV7-2 CASSLGFAGRQPQHF TGTGCCAGCAGCTTAGGGTTCGCGGGTCGCCAGCCCCAGCATTTT
TRBJ2-5 - - TRBV6-6 CASREAGAEETQYF TGTGCCAGCAGGGAGGCGGGGGCTGAAGAGACCCAGTACTTC
TRBJ2-2 - TRBD1 TRBV2 CASTTGTGDGELFF TGTGCCAGCACCACCGGGACAGGGGACGGGGAGCTGTTTTTT
TRBJ2-3 once TRBD1 TRBV7-2 CASSLTGITDTQYF TGTGCCAGCAGCTTGACAGGGATCACAGATACGCAGTATTTT
TRBJ1-1 - - TRBV7-8 CASSSAGRTLMNTEAFF TGTGCCAGCAGCTCAGCAGGGCGTACCCTCATGAACACTGAAGCTTTCTTT
TRBJ1-2 - - TRBV4-3 CASSPGTANYGYTF TGCGCCAGCAGCCCCGGGACGGCTAACTATGGCTACACCTTC